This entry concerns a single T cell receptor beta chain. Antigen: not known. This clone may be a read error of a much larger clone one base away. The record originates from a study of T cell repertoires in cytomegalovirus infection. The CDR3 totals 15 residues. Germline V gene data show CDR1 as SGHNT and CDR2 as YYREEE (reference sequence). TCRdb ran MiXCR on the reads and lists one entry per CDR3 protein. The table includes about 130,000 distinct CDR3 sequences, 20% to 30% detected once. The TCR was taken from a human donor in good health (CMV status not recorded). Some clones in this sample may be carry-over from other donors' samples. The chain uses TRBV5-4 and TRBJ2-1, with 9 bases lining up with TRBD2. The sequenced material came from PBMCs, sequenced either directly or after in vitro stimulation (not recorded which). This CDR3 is CASSQTSGSYNEQLF. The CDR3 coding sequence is TGTGCCAGCAGCCAGACTAGCGGAAGCTACAATGAGCAGCTCTTC.